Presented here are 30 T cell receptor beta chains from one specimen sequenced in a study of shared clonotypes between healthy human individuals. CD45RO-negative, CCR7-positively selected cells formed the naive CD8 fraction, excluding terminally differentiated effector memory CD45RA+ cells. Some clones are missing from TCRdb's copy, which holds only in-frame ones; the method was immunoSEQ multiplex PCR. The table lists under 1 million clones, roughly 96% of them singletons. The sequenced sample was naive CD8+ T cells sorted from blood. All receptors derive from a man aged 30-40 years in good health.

CDR3 sequence reads: CASTPPGTSGYNEQFF. The CDR3 DNA reads TGTGCCAGCACCCCGCCAGGGACTAGCGGATACAATGAGCAGTTCTTC. This sequence joins TRBV27 and TRBJ2-1, with 11 bases lining up with TRBD2. This CDR3 region has 16 residues. The trim removed 7 bases at V and 4 bases at J, leaving 9 bases unmatched. The V gene's germline CDR1 is MNHEY and CDR2 SMNVEV (reference sequence).

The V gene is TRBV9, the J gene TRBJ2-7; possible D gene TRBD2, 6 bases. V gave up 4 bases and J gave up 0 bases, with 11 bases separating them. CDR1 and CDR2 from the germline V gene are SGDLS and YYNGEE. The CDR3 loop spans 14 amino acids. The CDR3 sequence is CASSPPGGSYEQYF. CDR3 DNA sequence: TGTGCCAGCAGCCCACCCGGGGGCTCCTACGAGCAGTACTTC.

CDR3 amino acids: CASTTGGYWTEAFF. As DNA, the CDR3 is TGTGCCAGCACGACAGGGGGCTATTGGACTGAAGCTTTCTTT. The chain recombines TRBV11-1 with TRBJ1-1; 10 positions match TRBD1. The junction had 7 bases not matched to a gene; V was cut back by 7 bases and J by 5 bases. Germline V gene lookup returns CDR1 SGHAT and CDR2 FQDESV (reference sequence). The CDR3 is 14 residues long.

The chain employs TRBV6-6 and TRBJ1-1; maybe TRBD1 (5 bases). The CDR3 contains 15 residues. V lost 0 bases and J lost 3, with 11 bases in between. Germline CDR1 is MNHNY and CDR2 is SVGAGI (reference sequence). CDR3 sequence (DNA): TGTGCCAGCAGTTACTCTATAGGGGTGCACACTGAAGCTTTCTTT. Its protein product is CASSYSIGVHTEAFF.

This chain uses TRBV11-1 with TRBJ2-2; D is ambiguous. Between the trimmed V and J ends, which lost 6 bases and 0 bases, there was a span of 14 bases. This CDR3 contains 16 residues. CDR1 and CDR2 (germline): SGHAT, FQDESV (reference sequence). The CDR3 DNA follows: TGTGCCAGCAGTTCGCTGCTTGGGGCGAACACCGGGGAGCTGTTTTTT. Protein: CASSSLLGANTGELFF.

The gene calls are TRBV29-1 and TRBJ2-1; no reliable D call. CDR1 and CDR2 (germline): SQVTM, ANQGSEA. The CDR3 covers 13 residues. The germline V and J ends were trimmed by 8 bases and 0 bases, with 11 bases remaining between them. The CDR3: CSPFGLSYNEQFF. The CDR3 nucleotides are TGCAGCCCCTTCGGGCTCTCCTACAATGAGCAGTTCTTC.

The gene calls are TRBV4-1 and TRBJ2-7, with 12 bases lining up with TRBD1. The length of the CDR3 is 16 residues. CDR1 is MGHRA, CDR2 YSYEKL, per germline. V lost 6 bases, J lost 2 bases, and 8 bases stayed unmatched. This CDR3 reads CASSLGTGGRAYEQYF. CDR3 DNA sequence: TGCGCCAGCAGTTTAGGGACAGGGGGCCGCGCCTACGAGCAGTACTTC.

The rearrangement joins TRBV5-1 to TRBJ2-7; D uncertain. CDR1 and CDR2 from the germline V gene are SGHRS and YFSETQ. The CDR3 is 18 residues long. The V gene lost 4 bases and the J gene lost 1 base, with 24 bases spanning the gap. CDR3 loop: CASSDLGPSWVGSYEQYF. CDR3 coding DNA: TGCGCCAGCAGCGACCTTGGGCCCTCATGGGTAGGGTCCTACGAGCAGTACTTC. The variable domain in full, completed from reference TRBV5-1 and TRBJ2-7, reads KAGVTQTPRYLIKTRGQQVTLSCSPISGHRSVSWYQQTPGQGLQFLFEYFSETQRNKGNFPGRFSGRQFSNSRSEMNVSTLELGDSALYLCASSDLGPSWVGSYEQYFGPGTRLTVT.

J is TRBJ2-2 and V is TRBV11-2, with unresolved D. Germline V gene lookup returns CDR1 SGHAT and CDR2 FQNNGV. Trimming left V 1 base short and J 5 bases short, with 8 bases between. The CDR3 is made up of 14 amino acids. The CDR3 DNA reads TGTGCCAGCAGCTTAGGGCCTCTTACCGGGGAGCTGTTTTTT. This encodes CASSLGPLTGELFF.

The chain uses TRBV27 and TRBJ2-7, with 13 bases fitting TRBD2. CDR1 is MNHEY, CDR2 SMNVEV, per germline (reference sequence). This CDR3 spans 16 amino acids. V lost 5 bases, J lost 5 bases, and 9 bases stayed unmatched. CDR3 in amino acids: CASSPGLAGPMDEQYF. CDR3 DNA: TGTGCCAGCAGTCCGGGACTAGCGGGACCCATGGACGAGCAGTACTTC.

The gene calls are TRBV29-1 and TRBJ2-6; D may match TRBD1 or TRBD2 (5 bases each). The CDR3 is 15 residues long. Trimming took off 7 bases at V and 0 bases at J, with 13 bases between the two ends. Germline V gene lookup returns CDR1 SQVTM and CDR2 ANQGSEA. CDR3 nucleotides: TGCAGCGCCTGGGACCTAAACTCTGGGGCCAACGTCCTGACTTTC. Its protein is CSAWDLNSGANVLTF.

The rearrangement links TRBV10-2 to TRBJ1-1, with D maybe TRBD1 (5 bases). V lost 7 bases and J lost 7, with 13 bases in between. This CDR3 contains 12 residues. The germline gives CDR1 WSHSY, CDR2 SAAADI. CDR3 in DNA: TGCGCCAGCACCGGCGGGGGGAATGAAGCTTTCTTT. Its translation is CASTGGGNEAFF.

The CDR3 nucleotides read TGTGCCAGCAGCTACCGGACAGGGGACTACGAGCAGTACTTC. Amino acids: CASSYRTGDYEQYF. The V gene is TRBV7-6, the J gene TRBJ2-7; 9 nucleotides agree with TRBD1. Germline V gives CDR1 SGHVS, CDR2 FNYEAQ. The CDR3 covers 14 residues. The J segment lost 3 bases and the V segment lost 4 bases, leaving 4 bases of the junction unmatched. Full variable domain (missing parts from reference TRBV7-6 and TRBJ2-7): GAGVSQSPRYKVTKRGQDVALRCDPISGHVSLYWYRQALGQGPEFLTYFNYEAQQDKSGLPNDRFSAERPEGSISTLTIQRTEQRDSAMYRCASSYRTGDYEQYFGPGTRLTVT.

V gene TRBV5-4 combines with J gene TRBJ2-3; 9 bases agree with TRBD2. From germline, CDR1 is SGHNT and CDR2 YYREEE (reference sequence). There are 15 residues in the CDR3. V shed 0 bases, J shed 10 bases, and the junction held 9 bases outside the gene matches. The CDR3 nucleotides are TGTGCCAGCAGCTTGGCCGGGACTAGCTTGAGGGCGCAGTATTTT. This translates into CASSLAGTSLRAQYF.

The CDR3 bases are TGTGCCAGCAGCTCCGACAGGGGGCGTAAACAGGACGAGCAGTACTTC. This codes for CASSSDRGRKQDEQYF. The chain recombines TRBV7-9 with TRBJ2-7; 10 bases agree with TRBD1. Per the germline V gene, CDR1 is SEHNR and CDR2 is FQNEAQ (reference sequence). V was clipped by 4 bases and J by 5 bases; unmatched bases: 11. CDR3 length: 16 amino acids.

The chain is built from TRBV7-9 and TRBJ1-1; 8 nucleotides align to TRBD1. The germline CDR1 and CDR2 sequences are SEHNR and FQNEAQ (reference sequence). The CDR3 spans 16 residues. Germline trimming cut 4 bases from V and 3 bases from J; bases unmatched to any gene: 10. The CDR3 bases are TGTGCCAGCAGCTACCGGTCAGGGGGCTCGTACACTGAAGCTTTCTTT. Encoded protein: CASSYRSGGSYTEAFF.

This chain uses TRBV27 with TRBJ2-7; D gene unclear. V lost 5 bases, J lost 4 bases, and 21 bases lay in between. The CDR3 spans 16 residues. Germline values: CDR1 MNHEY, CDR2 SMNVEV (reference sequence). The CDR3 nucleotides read TGTGCCAGCAGTGTACTCTGGGAACCCAGACTTTACGAGCAGTACTTC. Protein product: CASSVLWEPRLYEQYF.

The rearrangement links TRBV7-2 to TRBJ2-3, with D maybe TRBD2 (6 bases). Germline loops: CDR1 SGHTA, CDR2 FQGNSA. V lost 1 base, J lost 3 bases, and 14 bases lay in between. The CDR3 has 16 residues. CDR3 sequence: CASSLVVGGGTDTQYF. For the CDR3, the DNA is TGTGCCAGCAGCTTAGTCGTGGGGGGAGGTACAGATACGCAGTATTTT.

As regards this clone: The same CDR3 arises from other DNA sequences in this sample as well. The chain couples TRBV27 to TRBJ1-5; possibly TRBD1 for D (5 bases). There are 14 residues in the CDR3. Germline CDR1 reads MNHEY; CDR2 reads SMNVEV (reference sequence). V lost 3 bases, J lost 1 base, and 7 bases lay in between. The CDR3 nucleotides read TGTGCCAGCAGTTTCTCAGGGAGCAATCAGCCCCAGCATTTT. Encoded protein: CASSFSGSNQPQHF.

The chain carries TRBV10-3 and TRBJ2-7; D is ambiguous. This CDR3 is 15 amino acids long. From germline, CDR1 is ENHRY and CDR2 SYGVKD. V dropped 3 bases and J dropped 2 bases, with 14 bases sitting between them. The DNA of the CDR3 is TGTGCCATCAGTGATGCGCCGAAAAGACCCTACGAGCAGTACTTC. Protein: CAISDAPKRPYEQYF.

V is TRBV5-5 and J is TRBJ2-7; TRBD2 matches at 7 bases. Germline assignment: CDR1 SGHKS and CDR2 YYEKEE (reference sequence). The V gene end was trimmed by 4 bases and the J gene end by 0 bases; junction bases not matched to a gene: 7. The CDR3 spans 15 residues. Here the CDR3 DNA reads TGTGCCAGCAGCCCGCGGGAGTTGGGCTCCTACGAGCAGTACTTC. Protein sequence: CASSPRELGSYEQYF.

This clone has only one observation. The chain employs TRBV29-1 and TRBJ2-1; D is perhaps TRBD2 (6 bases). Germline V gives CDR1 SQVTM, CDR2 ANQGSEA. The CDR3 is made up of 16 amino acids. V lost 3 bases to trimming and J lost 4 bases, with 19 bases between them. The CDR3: CSVEELARESYNEQFF. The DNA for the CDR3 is TGCAGCGTTGAGGAACTAGCTAGGGAGTCGTACAATGAGCAGTTCTTC.

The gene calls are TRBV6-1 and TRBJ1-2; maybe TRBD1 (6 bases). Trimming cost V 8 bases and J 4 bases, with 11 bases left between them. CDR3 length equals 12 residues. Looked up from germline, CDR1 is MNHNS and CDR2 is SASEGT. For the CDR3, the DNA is TGTGCCAGCGGACGGGACATCTATGGCTACACCTTC. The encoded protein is CASGRDIYGYTF.

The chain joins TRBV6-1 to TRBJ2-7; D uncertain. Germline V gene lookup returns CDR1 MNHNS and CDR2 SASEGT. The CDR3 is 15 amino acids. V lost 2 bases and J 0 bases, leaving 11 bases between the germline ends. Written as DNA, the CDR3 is TGTGCCAGCAGTGAACGGGCAGATAACTCCTACGAGCAGTACTTC. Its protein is CASSERADNSYEQYF.

For the CDR3, the DNA is TGTGCCAGCAGCTCCGCACTGCGGCAGTACGAGCAGTACTTC. This sequence encodes CASSSALRQYEQYF. The V and J genes are TRBV7-9 and TRBJ2-7; no clear D. V was pared by 4 bases and J by 4 bases, with 14 bases between. Per germline, CDR1 SEHNR and CDR2 FQNEAQ (reference sequence). This CDR3 is 14 amino acids long.

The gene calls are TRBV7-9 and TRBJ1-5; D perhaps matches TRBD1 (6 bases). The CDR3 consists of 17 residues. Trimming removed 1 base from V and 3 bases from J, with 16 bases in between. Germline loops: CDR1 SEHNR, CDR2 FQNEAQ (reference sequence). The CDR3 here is CASSLGVGASPNQPQHF. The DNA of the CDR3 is TGTGCCAGCAGCTTAGGTGTGGGGGCGTCCCCCAATCAGCCCCAGCATTTT.

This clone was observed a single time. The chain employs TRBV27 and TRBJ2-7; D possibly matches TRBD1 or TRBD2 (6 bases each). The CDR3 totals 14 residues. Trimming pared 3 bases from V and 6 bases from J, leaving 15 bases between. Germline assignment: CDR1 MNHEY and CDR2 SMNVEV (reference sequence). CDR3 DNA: TGTGCCAGCAGTTTTGGGTCGAGGGGGGTCGAGCAGTACTTC. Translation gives CASSFGSRGVEQYF.

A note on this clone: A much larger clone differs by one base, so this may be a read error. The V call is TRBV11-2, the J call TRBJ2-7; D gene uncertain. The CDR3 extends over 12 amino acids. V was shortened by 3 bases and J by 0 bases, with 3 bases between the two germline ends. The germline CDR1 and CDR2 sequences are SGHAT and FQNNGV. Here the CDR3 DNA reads TGTGCCAGCAGCTTCGACTCCTACGAGCAGTACTTC. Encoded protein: CASSFDSYEQYF.

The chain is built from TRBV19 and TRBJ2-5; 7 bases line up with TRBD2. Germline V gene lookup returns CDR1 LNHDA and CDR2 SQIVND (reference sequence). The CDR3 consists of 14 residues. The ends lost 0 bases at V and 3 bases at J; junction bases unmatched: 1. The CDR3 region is CASSIELAEETQYF. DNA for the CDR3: TGTGCCAGTAGTATAGAGCTAGCGGAAGAGACCCAGTACTTC. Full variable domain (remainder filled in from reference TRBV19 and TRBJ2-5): DGGITQSPKYLFRKEGQNVTLSCEQNLNHDAMYWYRQDPGQGLRLIYYSQIVNDFQKGDIAEGYSVSREKKESFPLTVTSAQKNPTAFYLCASSIELAEETQYFGPGTRLLVL.

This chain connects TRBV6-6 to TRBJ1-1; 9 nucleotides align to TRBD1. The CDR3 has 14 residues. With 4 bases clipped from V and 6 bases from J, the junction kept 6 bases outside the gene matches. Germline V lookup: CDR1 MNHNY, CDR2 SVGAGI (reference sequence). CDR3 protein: CASSWDRVGAEAFF. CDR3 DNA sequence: TGTGCCAGCAGTTGGGACAGGGTTGGCGCTGAAGCTTTCTTT.